This is a list of T cell receptor beta chains from one sample in a study of neoadjuvant nivolumab and ipilimumab in lung cancer. Only in-frame clones appear in the TCRdb table, and some are missing; sequencing was by immunoSEQ multiplex PCR. This table holds 30,000 to 45,000 clones, roughly 87% found once. The sequenced sample was peripheral blood, obtained before neoadjuvant nivolumab, alone or with ipilimumab. The receptors shown here come from an adult with non-small cell lung cancer. Each CDR3 is given with its conserved first and last residue. D genes are given only for firm matches. Clone size appears in some rows only: once, few, many, or a class for an expanded clone.

.	TRBV6-5	.	TRBJ1-1	CASSYVAGPEAFF	TGTGCCAGCAGTTACGTCGCAGGGCCTGAAGCTTTCTTT
.	TRBV25-1	once	TRBJ1-4	CASSDWQGAEKLFF	TGTGCCAGCAGTGACTGGCAGGGCGCCGAAAAACTGTTTTTT
.	TRBV6-1	once	TRBJ2-5	CASSDSSGPWETQYF	TGTGCCAGCAGTGACTCCTCGGGCCCTTGGGAGACCCAGTACTTC
.	TRBV6-1	.	TRBJ2-2	CASSEGGRLTGELFF	TGTGCCAGCAGTGAAGGGGGCAGACTGACCGGGGAGCTGTTTTTT
.	TRBV19	.	TRBJ2-1	CATTLRAEKDEQFF	TGTGCCACTACACTGCGGGCGGAGAAGGATGAGCAGTTCTTC
.	TRBV9	.	TRBJ2-2	CASSVVRGKEVNTGELFF	TGTGCCAGCAGCGTAGTCAGGGGCAAGGAGGTGAACACCGGGGAGCTGTTTTTT
TRBD2	TRBV4-2	.	TRBJ2-1	CASSQDYSSGRHNEQFF	TGTGCCAGCAGCCAAGATTATTCGAGCGGGAGGCACAATGAGCAGTTCTTC
.	TRBV6-1	.	TRBJ1-5	CASSEIVDSNQPQHF	TGTGCCAGCAGTGAAATCGTAGATAGCAATCAGCCCCAGCATTTT
TRBD2	TRBV11-2	.	TRBJ2-5	CASSLGSGRHETQYF	TGTGCCAGCAGCTTGGGTAGCGGGAGGCACGAGACCCAGTACTTC
TRBD1	TRBV11-2	.	TRBJ1-4	CASSNSDRVEKLFF	TGTGCCAGCAGCAACTCGGACAGGGTTGAAAAACTGTTTTTT
.	TRBV19	once	TRBJ2-3	CASSIMALDTDTQYF	TGTGCCAGTAGTATAATGGCCCTAGACACAGATACGCAGTATTTT
.	TRBV6-1	.	TRBJ1-4	CASSEYKTTNEKLFF	TGTGCCAGCAGTGAGTACAAGACAACTAATGAAAAACTGTTTTTT
.	TRBV5-6	.	TRBJ2-5	CASSRFSRETQYF	TGTGCCAGCAGTCGGTTCAGTAGGGAGACCCAGTACTTC